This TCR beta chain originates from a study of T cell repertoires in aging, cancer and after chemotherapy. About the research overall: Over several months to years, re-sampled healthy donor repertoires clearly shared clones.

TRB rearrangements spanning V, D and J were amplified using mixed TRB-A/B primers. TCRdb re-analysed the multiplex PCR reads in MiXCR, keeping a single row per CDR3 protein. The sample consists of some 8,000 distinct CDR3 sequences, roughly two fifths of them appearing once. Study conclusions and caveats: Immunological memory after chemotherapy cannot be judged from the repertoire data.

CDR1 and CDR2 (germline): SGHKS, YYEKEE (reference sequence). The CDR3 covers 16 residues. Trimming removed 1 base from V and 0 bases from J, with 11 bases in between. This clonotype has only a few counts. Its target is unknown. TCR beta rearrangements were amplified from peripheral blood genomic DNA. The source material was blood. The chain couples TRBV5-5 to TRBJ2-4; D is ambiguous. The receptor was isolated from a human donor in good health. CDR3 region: CASSLSGALAKNIQYF. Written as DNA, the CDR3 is TGTGCCAGCAGCTTGTCGGGTGCCTTAGCCAAAAACATTCAGTACTTC.